This passage covers 22 T cell receptor beta chains from one sample sequenced in a study of blood T cell repertoires in COVID-19 (dated by TCRdb to 2019 to 2021). Libraries were prepared through the immunoSEQ multiplex PCR assay. TCRdb took over this immuneACCESS table, retaining in-frame rearrangements with V and J assigned. Such tables are incomplete; in checked studies, under half of the missing clones stem from an unresolved V gene, and the remainder is unexplained. This sample lists roughly 200,000 clones; 75% to 90% were detected once. The ten most abundant clones make up 6.2% of the sample. The source material was PBMCs or T cells enriched from blood (not recorded which). These receptors were collected from a man in his forties who had recovered from COVID-19.

This clone came up once. The chain uses TRBV29-1 and TRBJ1-5; D gene ambiguous. V was clipped by 6 bases and J by 2 bases, with 8 bases between them. The CDR3 extends over 12 amino acids. Germline CDR1 is SQVTM and CDR2 is ANQGSEA. CDR3 residues: CSVAGRNQPQHF. The CDR3, as DNA: TGCAGCGTAGCAGGCCGCAATCAGCCCCAGCATTTT. The variable domain in full, completed from reference TRBV29-1 and TRBJ1-5, reads SAVISQKPSRDICQRGTSLTIQCQVDSQVTMMFWYRQQPGQSLTLIATANQGSEATYESGFVIDKFPISRPNLTFSTLTVSNMSPEDSSIYLCSVAGRNQPQHFGDGTRLSIL.

This chain joins TRBV27 and TRBJ2-3; TRBD2 matches 12 bases. This CDR3 region has 13 residues. With V trimmed by 2 bases and J by 9 bases, 0 bases remained unmatched. From germline, CDR1 is MNHEY and CDR2 SMNVEV (reference sequence). CDR3 DNA: TGTGCCAGCAGTTTAGGGACTAGCGGGACGCAGTATTTT. It is translated as CASSLGTSGTQYF.

In its sample, this clone was seen a few times. The J gene is TRBJ1-5, the V gene TRBV6-6; 10 nucleotides match TRBD1. CDR1 MNHNY and CDR2 SVGAGI come from the germline V gene (reference sequence). CDR3 length: 17 residues. The V segment lost 5 bases and the J segment 1 base; nucleotides outside the gene matches: 8. CDR3 loop: CASSPRTGGVSNQPQHF. The DNA of the CDR3 is TGTGCCAGCAGTCCCCGGACAGGGGGTGTCAGCAATCAGCCCCAGCATTTT.

This clone was recorded a few times. The chain carries TRBV5-1 and TRBJ2-5; D is ambiguous. Trimming left V 0 bases short and J 4 bases short, with 10 bases between. Germline V lookup: CDR1 SGHRS, CDR2 YFSETQ. The CDR3 extends over 14 amino acids. Written as DNA, the CDR3 is TGCGCCAGCAGCTTGGCTAACTACTTAGAGACCCAGTACTTC. Amino acids: CASSLANYLETQYF.

This clone is a singleton in its sample. The CDR3 spells CASRGQASGTQYF. The CDR3, as DNA: TGTGCCAGCAGGGGACAGGCCAGTGGGACCCAGTACTTC. The V call is TRBV6-6, the J call TRBJ2-5; 8 bases match TRBD1. The CDR3 length is 13 residues. In germline, CDR1 is MNHNY, CDR2 SVGAGI (reference sequence). J gave up 7 bases and V 6 bases, and 7 bases lay outside the gene matches.

The chain employs TRBV7-9 and TRBJ1-5; no definite D call. The CDR3 consists of 15 residues. CDR1 SEHNR and CDR2 FQNEAQ come from the germline V gene (reference sequence). V dropped 0 bases and J dropped 6 bases, with 12 bases sitting between them. The CDR3 loop is CASSLAGSVGQPQHF. CDR3 nucleotides: TGTGCCAGCAGCTTAGCGGGGAGTGTGGGTCAGCCCCAGCATTTT.

The V call is TRBV4-1, the J call TRBJ1-1, with TRBD1 as a possible D gene (5 bases). Germline V gene lookup returns CDR1 MGHRA and CDR2 YSYEKL. Trimming left V 0 bases short and J 5 bases short, with 13 bases between. This CDR3 has 15 amino acids. CDR3 residues: CASSQDHGGRTEAFF. Written as DNA, the CDR3 is TGCGCCAGCAGCCAAGATCACGGGGGACGGACTGAAGCTTTCTTT.

This rearrangement joins TRBV4-2 to TRBJ2-3, with TRBD1 matching over 7 bases. J was trimmed by 4 bases and V by 0 bases; bases with no gene match: 10. Germline CDR1 LGHNA, CDR2 YNFKEQ. The CDR3 covers 17 residues. CDR3 residues: CASSQDVGQGVADTQYF. CDR3 in DNA: TGTGCCAGCAGCCAAGACGTAGGGCAGGGGGTAGCAGATACGCAGTATTTT.

CDR3 bases: TGTGCCAGCAGCTCTCACAGGGCTTCTGAAGCTTTCTTT. Its protein is CASSSHRASEAFF. The V call is TRBV12-3 or TRBV12-4, the J call TRBJ1-1; D possibly corresponds to TRBD1 (6 bases). There are 13 residues in the CDR3. V lost 6 bases, J lost 6 bases, and 14 bases lay in between.

This chain connects TRBV12-3 or TRBV12-4 to TRBJ1-1; 7 positions match TRBD1. The CDR3 length is 13 residues. Trimming cost V 7 bases and J 8 bases; bases outside gene matches: 10. This CDR3 reads CASTADRNSEAFF. Written as DNA, the CDR3 is TGTGCCAGCACCGCGGACAGGAACTCCGAAGCTTTCTTT.

The chain couples TRBV14 to TRBJ2-2; 8 nucleotides line up with TRBD2. CDR1 is SGHDN, CDR2 FVKESK, per germline. The CDR3 spans 15 residues. J lost 5 bases, V lost 1 base, and 3 bases had no gene match. CDR3 sequence reads: CASSQAGGRTGELFF. DNA of the CDR3: TGTGCCAGCAGCCAAGCGGGAGGGAGAACCGGGGAGCTGTTTTTT.

This chain connects TRBV6-5 to TRBJ1-4; 7 positions match TRBD1. Germline-derived CDR1 and CDR2 are MNHEY and SVGAGI. The J segment lost 5 bases and the V segment lost 6 bases, leaving 0 bases of the junction unmatched. This CDR3 has 12 amino acids. The CDR3 sequence: CASRTGNEKLFF. Here the CDR3 DNA reads TGTGCCAGCAGGACAGGGAATGAAAAACTGTTTTTT.

The chain couples TRBV28 to TRBJ2-7; D perhaps matches TRBD1 (5 bases). Per the germline V gene, CDR1 is MDHEN and CDR2 is SYDVKM. The CDR3 totals 12 residues. V dropped 6 bases and J dropped 5 bases, with 11 bases sitting between them. The CDR3 coding sequence is TGTGCCAGCAGAAGGGGATTCGACGAGCAGTACTTC. Its protein product is CASRRGFDEQYF.

V gene TRBV19 combines with J gene TRBJ2-7; 9 bases map to TRBD2. Germline CDR1 and CDR2: LNHDA and SQIVND (reference sequence). Germline trimming cut 5 bases from V and 2 bases from J; bases unmatched to any gene: 7. The CDR3 length is 15 residues. The CDR3 region has the DNA TGTGCCAGTAGTGTCCAGCGGGGGGCAACCTACGAGCAGTACTTC. Translating it yields CASSVQRGATYEQYF.

This clone was observed once. V gene TRBV7-9 combines with J gene TRBJ1-4; 7 bases align to TRBD1. This CDR3 has 13 amino acids. CDR1 SEHNR and CDR2 FQNEAQ come from the germline V gene (reference sequence). Unmatched junction bases numbered 4, after V lost 2 bases and J lost 10 bases. The chain's CDR3 is CASSLLSGGKLFF. CDR3 in DNA: TGTGCCAGCAGCTTATTGTCAGGGGGAAAACTGTTTTTT.

The chain couples TRBV4-2 to TRBJ2-7; 12 bases are shared with TRBD1. This CDR3 has 17 amino acids. The germline CDR1 and CDR2 sequences are LGHNA and YNFKEQ. The V and J ends lost 3 bases and 4 bases, in that order; junction bases with no gene match: 10. This CDR3 is CASSQGQGAIDGYEQYF. The CDR3 DNA sequence: TGTGCCAGCAGCCAGGGACAGGGGGCTATCGATGGATACGAGCAGTACTTC.

This clone was counted a single time. The rearrangement uses TRBV11-2 and TRBJ1-2, with no clear D. The CDR3 sequence is 13 residues long. V was shortened by 7 bases and J by 8 bases, with 17 bases between the two germline ends. Per the germline V gene, CDR1 is SGHAT and CDR2 is FQNNGV. The DNA of the CDR3 is TGTGCCAGCACCGCAACCCCCTCTAGAGGCTACACCTTC. The encoded protein is CASTATPSRGYTF.

The rearrangement uses TRBV11-1 and TRBJ2-7, with TRBD2 as a possible D gene (6 bases). In germline, CDR1 is SGHAT, CDR2 FQDESV (reference sequence). The CDR3 sequence is 14 residues long. Trimming removed 3 bases at V and 2 bases at J, with 11 bases between. CDR3 sequence: CASSLEGAAYEQYF. Written as DNA, the CDR3 is TGTGCCAGCAGCTTGGAGGGCGCAGCCTACGAGCAGTACTTC.

The J gene is TRBJ1-6, the V gene TRBV16; no firm D call. CDR3 length: 15 amino acids. V lost 7 bases and J 6 bases, leaving 16 bases between the germline ends. Germline V gives CDR1 KGHSY, CDR2 FQNENV. CDR3: CASNPTRGGNSPLHF. Written as DNA, the CDR3 is TGTGCCAGCAACCCGACACGGGGTGGTAATTCACCCCTCCACTTT.

J is TRBJ1-5 and V is TRBV6-4; weak D call: TRBD1 (5 bases). Trimming pared 4 bases from V and 6 bases from J, leaving 16 bases between. Germline-derived CDR1 and CDR2 are MRHNA and SNTAGT. The CDR3 has 15 residues. CDR3 loop: CASSVEGGTGQPQHF. The CDR3 nucleotides are TGTGCCAGCAGTGTGGAGGGAGGAACAGGTCAGCCCCAGCATTTT.

This chain connects TRBV19 to TRBJ1-1, with 10 bases lining up with TRBD1. V lost 6 bases, J lost 4 bases, and 8 bases stayed unmatched. Germline CDR1 and CDR2: LNHDA and SQIVND (reference sequence). The CDR3 loop spans 15 amino acids. CDR3 amino acids: CASRAGTGASTEAFF. CDR3 nucleotide sequence: TGTGCCAGTAGGGCCGGGACAGGGGCCAGCACTGAAGCTTTCTTT.

This clone occurred once. The V and J genes are TRBV11-2 and TRBJ2-7; 8 bases line up with TRBD2. The junction had 14 bases not matched to a gene; V was cut back by 7 bases and J by 6 bases. From germline, CDR1 is SGHAT and CDR2 FQNNGV. CDR3 length: 15 amino acids. CDR3 sequence reads: CASTQPVAGGPEQYF. CDR3 nucleotide sequence: TGTGCCAGCACCCAACCAGTTGCGGGAGGTCCCGAGCAGTACTTC. Looking up the rest from reference TRBV11-2 and TRBJ2-7 gives the full variable domain: EAGVAQSPRYKIIEKRQSVAFWCNPISGHATLYWYQQILGQGPKLLIQFQNNGVVDDSQLPKDRFSAERLKGVDSTLKIQPAKLEDSAVYLCASTQPVAGGPEQYFGPGTRLTVT.